These 21 T cell receptor beta chains originate from one sample sequenced in a study of blood T cell repertoires in COVID-19. The data were produced by immunoSEQ multiplex PCR, yet TCRdb's version contains in-frame clones alone and is incomplete. The sample lists a few hundred thousand clones, roughly 90% occurring once. The sequenced material came from peripheral blood. The receptors derive from a woman in her 50s with acute or convalescent COVID-19.

The chain couples TRBV5-4 to TRBJ1-2, with a possible D match to TRBD1 (5 bases). The germline V gene has CDR1 SGHNT and CDR2 YYREEE (reference sequence). CDR3 length: 13 residues. V was trimmed by 4 bases and J by 7 bases, leaving 14 bases between them. CDR3 DNA: TGTGCCAGCAGCCGGGGGGGGACGAGTGGCTACACCTTC. This translates into CASSRGGTSGYTF.

The chain combines TRBV19 with TRBJ1-1; 7 bases are a match to TRBD1. The CDR3 is 14 residues long. The J segment lost 2 bases and the V segment lost 4 bases, leaving 4 bases of the junction unmatched. CDR1 is LNHDA and CDR2 is SQIVND in the germline V gene (reference sequence). CDR3 in amino acids: CASSKDRLNTEAFF. The CDR3 bases are TGTGCCAGTAGTAAGGACAGGCTAAACACTGAAGCTTTCTTT.

The chain joins TRBV7-3 to TRBJ1-1; 7 bases map to TRBD1. The CDR3 is 14 amino acids. Looked up from germline, CDR1 is SGHTA and CDR2 is FQGTGA. V shed 5 bases and J 0 bases; nucleotides not matched to a gene: 3. For the CDR3, the DNA is TGTGCCAGCAGCCTACAGGGGATGAACACTGAAGCTTTCTTT. Translated: CASSLQGMNTEAFF.

This clone was seen a single time. The gene calls are TRBV18 and TRBJ2-7, with no clear D. Germline V lookup: CDR1 KGHSH, CDR2 LQKENI. Trimming stripped 1 base from V and 7 bases from J, with 8 bases between. The CDR3 has 12 residues. The CDR3 protein is CASSPQTAEQYF. The CDR3, as DNA: TGTGCCAGCTCACCACAGACTGCTGAGCAGTACTTC.

V gene TRBV18 combines with J gene TRBJ2-1; TRBD2 is a possible D gene (6 bases). V lost 3 bases, J lost 5 bases, and 14 bases lay in between. Germline V gene data show CDR1 as KGHSH and CDR2 as LQKENI. The CDR3 has 15 residues. As DNA, the CDR3 is TGTGCCAGCTCACCGTTTCAGGACTACGACAATGAGCAGTTCTTC. Its translation is CASSPFQDYDNEQFF.

This clone was detected only once. This rearrangement joins TRBV19 to TRBJ1-6; D is unresolved. The CDR3 contains 17 residues. Germline V lookup: CDR1 LNHDA, CDR2 SQIVND (reference sequence). Trimming stripped 3 bases from V and 4 bases from J, with 16 bases between. DNA of the CDR3: TGTGCCAGTAGTATCTCACCCCTAAGAGGGTATAATTCACCCCTCCACTTT. This encodes CASSISPLRGYNSPLHF.

CDR3: CATSGRGTNYGYTF. CDR3 coding DNA: TGTGCCACCAGTGGTCGGGGAACTAACTATGGCTACACCTTC. The chain has TRBV15 and TRBJ1-2; unclear D gene. The CDR3 contains 14 residues. Germline-derived CDR1 and CDR2 are LNHNV and YYDKDF (reference sequence). The V and J ends lost 6 bases and 0 bases respectively, with 11 bases between them.

The gene calls are TRBV3-1 (or the pseudogene TRBV3-2) and TRBJ2-7; TRBD1 agrees at 7 bases. In germline, CDR1 is LGHDT, CDR2 YNNKEL (reference sequence). The CDR3 is made up of 14 amino acids. V gave up 8 bases and J gave up 4 bases; unmatched junction bases: 11. The CDR3 DNA reads as TGTGCCAGCCGTGGTCGGACAGGACCATACGAGCAGTACTTC. Translated, it gives CASRGRTGPYEQYF.

In DNA form, the CDR3 reads TGTGCCTGGGAACAGGGTCTCCCCCTCCACTTT. This gives the protein CAWEQGLPLHF. The rearrangement links TRBV30 to TRBJ1-6; the D gene is possibly TRBD1 (6 bases). Germline V lookup: CDR1 GTSNPN, CDR2 SVGIG (reference sequence). Deletions cut 5 bases from V and 13 bases from J, with 12 bases between. This CDR3 is built from 11 residues.

The chain couples TRBV10-2 to TRBJ2-3; 9 positions agree with TRBD2. V shed 4 bases and J 3 bases; nucleotides not matched to a gene: 5. Germline lookup yields CDR1 WSHSY and CDR2 SAAADI. The CDR3 sequence is 15 residues long. CDR3 DNA: TGCGCCAGCAGTGCCCTCACTAGCGGGACAGATACGCAGTATTTT. Protein sequence: CASSALTSGTDTQYF.

J is TRBJ2-5 and V is TRBV30, with D perhaps TRBD1 (6 bases). The CDR3 sequence is 13 residues long. Germline V gene sequence: CDR1 GTSNPN, CDR2 SVGIG (reference sequence). With 5 bases removed from V and 4 bases from J, the gap between germline ends came to 14 bases. The CDR3 sequence is CAWSYRAPETQYF. The DNA of the CDR3 is TGTGCCTGGTCGTACAGGGCCCCAGAGACCCAGTACTTC. Full variable domain (remainder filled in from reference TRBV30 and TRBJ2-5): SQTIHQWPATLVQPVGSPLSLECTVEGTSNPNLYWYRQAAGRGLQLLFYSVGIGQISSEVPQNLSASRPQDRQFILSSKKLLLSDSGFYLCAWSYRAPETQYFGPGTRLLVL.

The chain joins TRBV3-1 (or the pseudogene TRBV3-2) to TRBJ2-3; TRBD2 agrees at 8 bases. The ends lost 1 base at V and 4 bases at J; junction bases unmatched: 7. The CDR3 runs 16 residues. The germline gives CDR1 LGHDT, CDR2 YNNKEL (reference sequence). Here the CDR3 reads CASSQGGSGVPDTQYF. The CDR3 DNA reads TGTGCCAGCAGCCAAGGAGGTAGCGGGGTGCCAGATACGCAGTATTTT.

This rearrangement joins TRBV28 to TRBJ1-1; maybe TRBD1 (6 bases). Trimming removed 6 bases at V and 2 bases at J, with 13 bases between. The CDR3 totals 14 residues. Germline loops: CDR1 MDHEN, CDR2 SYDVKM. CDR3 loop: CASSPGTLNTEAFF. The CDR3 DNA follows: TGTGCCAGCAGCCCCGGGACACTTAACACTGAAGCTTTCTTT.

The chain couples TRBV11-3 to TRBJ2-3; TRBD1 agrees at 10 bases. V trimming: 6 bases; J trimming: 9 bases; junction bases outside the gene matches: 3. CDR1 is SGHNT and CDR2 is YENEEA in the germline V gene. CDR3 size: 12 residues. The CDR3 bases are TGTGCCAGCAGGCCGACAGGGGGCACGCAGTATTTT. Amino acids: CASRPTGGTQYF.

The chain has TRBV7-2 and TRBJ2-1; no clear D gene. The ends were cut back, 5 bases at V and 3 bases at J, with 14 bases in the middle. The germline V gene has CDR1 SGHTA and CDR2 FQGNSA. This CDR3 is 15 amino acids long. As DNA, the CDR3 is TGTGCCAGCAGCCCCCGACTGCGGATCTACAATGAGCAGTTCTTC. Translating it yields CASSPRLRIYNEQFF. The full variable domain, completed using reference TRBV7-2 and TRBJ2-1, is GAGVSQSPSNKVTEKGKDVELRCDPISGHTALYWYRQSLGQGLEFLIYFQGNSAPDKSGLPSDRFSAERTGGSVSTLTIQRTQQEDSAVYLCASSPRLRIYNEQFFGPGTRLTVL.

The V and J genes are TRBV5-1 and TRBJ2-6; TRBD1 might be the D (6 bases). The V gene's germline CDR1 is SGHRS and CDR2 YFSETQ. CDR3 length: 19 amino acids. Trimming removed 0 bases from V and 3 bases from J, with 19 bases in between. The CDR3 spells CASSLALGQLTVGANVLTF. DNA for the CDR3: TGCGCCAGCAGCTTGGCCCTAGGACAGCTTACAGTTGGGGCCAACGTCCTGACTTTC.

The J gene is TRBJ2-1, the V gene TRBV3-1 (or the pseudogene TRBV3-2); the D is unclear. The CDR3 is 15 residues long. V was cut by 1 base and J by 6 bases, with 13 bases left in between. Germline V gene sequence: CDR1 LGHDT, CDR2 YNNKEL (reference sequence). DNA of the CDR3: TGTGCCAGCAGCCAAGCCGAGCGCCTGGGCAATGAGCAGTTCTTC. Its translation: CASSQAERLGNEQFF.

This chain joins TRBV4-3 and TRBJ2-3, with D possibly being TRBD1 (7 bases). V gave up 2 bases and J gave up 8 bases, with 11 bases separating them. Germline V gene lookup returns CDR1 LGHNA and CDR2 YSLEER. This CDR3 is built from 13 residues. The CDR3 DNA reads TGCGCCAGCAGCCAAAACAGGGGAGGTACGCAGTATTTT. Its translation: CASSQNRGGTQYF.

This chain links TRBV9 with TRBJ1-1; possible D gene TRBD1, 6 bases. Deletions cut 3 bases from V and 2 bases from J, with 14 bases between. Germline lookup yields CDR1 SGDLS and CDR2 YYNGEE. The CDR3 is 15 amino acids. The CDR3 nucleotides read TGTGCCAGCAGCGAGGGAAGGGGGGGAAACACTGAAGCTTTCTTT. Residues: CASSEGRGGNTEAFF.

J is TRBJ2-3 and V is TRBV27; tentative D call: TRBD2 (7 bases). V lost 6 bases to trimming and J lost 1 base, with 20 bases between them. The CDR3 is 17 residues long. Germline CDR1 MNHEY, CDR2 SMNVEV (reference sequence). The CDR3 region is CASSPGGWGRGTDTQYF. The CDR3, as DNA: TGTGCCAGCAGCCCCGGGGGGTGGGGGCGAGGCACAGATACGCAGTATTTT.

The chain links TRBV6-1 to TRBJ2-7; 8 bases fit TRBD1. Germline CDR1 and CDR2: MNHNS and SASEGT. This CDR3 has 14 amino acids. V shed 2 bases and J 4 bases; nucleotides not matched to a gene: 4. The CDR3 reads CASSEPDRGYEQYF. The CDR3, as DNA: TGTGCCAGCAGTGAACCCGACAGGGGATACGAGCAGTACTTC.